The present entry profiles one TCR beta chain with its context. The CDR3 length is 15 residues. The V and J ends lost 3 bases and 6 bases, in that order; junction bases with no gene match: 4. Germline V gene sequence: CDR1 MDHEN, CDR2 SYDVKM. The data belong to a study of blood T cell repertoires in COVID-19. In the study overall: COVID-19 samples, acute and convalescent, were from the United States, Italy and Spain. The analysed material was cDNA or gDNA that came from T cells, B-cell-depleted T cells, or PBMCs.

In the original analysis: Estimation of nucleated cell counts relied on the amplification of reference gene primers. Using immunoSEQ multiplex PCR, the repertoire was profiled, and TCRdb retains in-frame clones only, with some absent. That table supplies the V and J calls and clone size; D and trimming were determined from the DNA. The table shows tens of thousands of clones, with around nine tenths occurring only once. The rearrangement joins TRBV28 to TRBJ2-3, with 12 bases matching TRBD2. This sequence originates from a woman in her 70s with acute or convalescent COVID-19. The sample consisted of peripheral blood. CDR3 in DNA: TGTGCCAGCAGTTTCCAGACTAGCGGGAGTGATACGCAGTATTTT. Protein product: CASSFQTSGSDTQYF. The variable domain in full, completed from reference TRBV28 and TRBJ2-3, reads DVKVTQSSRYLVKRTGEKVFLECVQDMDHENMFWYRQDPGLGLRLIYFSYDVKMKEKGDIPEGYSVSREKKERFSLILESASTNQTSMYLCASSFQTSGSDTQYFGPGTRLTVL.